A single sample gave rise to the 4 T cell receptor beta chains below, sequenced in a study of shared clonotypes between healthy human individuals. Clones were read by immunoSEQ multiplex PCR, and TCRdb kept only the in-frame ones, dropping some. The table shows 2 million to 2.5 million clones, with over 90% occurring only once. Source material: naive CD4+ T cells from PBMCs. The subset: CD45RA+ positively selected. Receptor source: a young man in good health. Some clones in this sample may be carry-over from other donors' samples.

The chain is built from TRBV25-1 and TRBJ2-7, with 7 bases lining up with TRBD1. CDR1 and CDR2 (germline): MGHDK, SYGVNS. After removal of 1 base from V and 6 bases from J, the junction contained 3 bases not matched to a gene. The CDR3 covers 13 residues. In nucleotides, the CDR3 is TGTGCCAGCAGTGAATTACGGGACAGCGAGCAGTACTTC. Encoded protein: CASSELRDSEQYF.

The J gene is TRBJ2-1, the V gene TRBV4-2; D call uncertain. CDR3 length: 15 amino acids. The V gene lost 0 bases and the J gene lost 8 bases, with 14 bases spanning the gap. Germline-derived CDR1 and CDR2 are LGHNA and YNFKEQ. The CDR3 nucleotides are TGTGCCAGCAGCCAAGACCCGGATCCCGTCTATGAGCAGTTCTTC. Protein product: CASSQDPDPVYEQFF.

A note on this clone: At one end, the junction sequence differs from germline, possibly due to a read error. The genes are TRBV28 and TRBJ2-1; 12 bases align to TRBD2. From germline, CDR1 is MDHEN and CDR2 SYDVKM. CDR3 length: 14 residues. The CDR3 DNA reads TGTGCCAGCAGTTCTCCCGGGACTAGCGGGTCCCAGGTCTTC. Translated, it gives CASSSPGTSGSQVF.

V is TRBV6-1 and J is TRBJ2-7, with D perhaps matching TRBD1 or TRBD2 (5 bases each). Per germline, CDR1 MNHNS and CDR2 SASEGT. This CDR3 has 14 residues. V was cut by 5 bases and J by 3 bases, with 14 bases left in between. In DNA form, the CDR3 reads TGTGCCAGCAGTCCTGAGGGGTCCCTCTACGAGCAGTACTTC. Protein: CASSPEGSLYEQYF.